The text below deals with one TCR beta chain. The antigen is undetermined. This sample stems from a study of shared clonotypes between healthy human individuals. Overall study results and limits: In the sorted subsets, rarefaction showed sequencing was incomplete despite large depth. Non-shared clonotypes displayed generation probabilities falling below those of clonotypes present in all four donors.

Healthy adults negative for HIV, lacking recent acute infections or vaccinations, served as donors. A split of CD4+ cells into CD45RA+ naive and CD45RA-negative memory subsets was performed. The CDR3 extends over 14 amino acids. With 3 bases removed from V and 8 bases from J, the gap between germline ends came to 16 bases. Per the germline V gene, CDR1 is SNHLY and CDR2 is FYNNEI. Profiled with immunoSEQ multiplex PCR; TCRdb holds only in-frame clones, not every one. The profile shows about 680,000 clones, more than 70% of them singletons. The clonotype comes from a woman aged 25 to 39 in good health. The gene calls are TRBV2 and TRBJ1-2; D is unresolved. The sequencing input was memory CD4+ T cells sorted from blood. As to subset: CD45RA-negative fraction. The CDR3 reads CASSDQTAFLGYTF. In nucleotides, the CDR3 is TGTGCCAGCAGTGACCAGACTGCCTTCTTAGGCTACACCTTC.